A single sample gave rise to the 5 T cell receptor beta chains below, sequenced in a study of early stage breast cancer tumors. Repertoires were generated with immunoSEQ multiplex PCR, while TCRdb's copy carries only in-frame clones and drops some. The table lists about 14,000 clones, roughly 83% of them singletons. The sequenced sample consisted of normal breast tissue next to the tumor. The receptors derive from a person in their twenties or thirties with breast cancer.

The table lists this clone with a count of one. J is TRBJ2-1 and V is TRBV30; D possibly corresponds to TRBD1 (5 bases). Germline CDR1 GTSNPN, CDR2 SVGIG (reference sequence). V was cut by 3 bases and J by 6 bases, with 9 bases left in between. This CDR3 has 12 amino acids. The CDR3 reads CAWRPGRNEQFF. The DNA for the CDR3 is TGTGCCTGGAGGCCAGGGCGCAATGAGCAGTTCTTC.

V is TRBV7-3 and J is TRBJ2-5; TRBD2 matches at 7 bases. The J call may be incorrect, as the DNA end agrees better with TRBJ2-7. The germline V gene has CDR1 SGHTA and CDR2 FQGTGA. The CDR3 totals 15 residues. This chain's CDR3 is CASSLSGSGHYEQYF. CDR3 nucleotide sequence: TGTGCCAGCAGCTTAAGCGGGAGCGGCCACTACGAGCAGTACTTC.

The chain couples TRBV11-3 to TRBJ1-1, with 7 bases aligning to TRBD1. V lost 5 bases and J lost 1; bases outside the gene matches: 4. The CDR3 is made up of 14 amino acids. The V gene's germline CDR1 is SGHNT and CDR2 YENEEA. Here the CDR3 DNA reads TGTGCCAGCAGCACGGGACAGAGGAACACTGAAGCTTTCTTT. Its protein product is CASSTGQRNTEAFF.

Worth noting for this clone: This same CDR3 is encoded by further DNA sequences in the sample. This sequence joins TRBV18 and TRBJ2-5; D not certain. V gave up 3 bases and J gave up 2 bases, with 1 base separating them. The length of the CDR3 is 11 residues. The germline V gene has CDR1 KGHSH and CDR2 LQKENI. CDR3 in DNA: TGTGCCAGCTCACCGCAAGAGACCCAGTACTTC. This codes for CASSPQETQYF.

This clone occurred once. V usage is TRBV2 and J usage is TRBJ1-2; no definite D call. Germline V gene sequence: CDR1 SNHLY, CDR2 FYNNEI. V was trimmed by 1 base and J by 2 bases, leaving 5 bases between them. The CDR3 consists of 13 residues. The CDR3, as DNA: TGTGCCAGCAGTGAAGGCGGAAACTATGGCTACACCTTC. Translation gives CASSEGGNYGYTF. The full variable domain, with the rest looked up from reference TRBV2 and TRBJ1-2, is EPEVTQTPSHQVTQMGQEVILRCVPISNHLYFYWYRQILGQKVEFLVSFYNNEISEKSEIFDDQFSVERPDGSNFTLKIRSTKLEDSAMYFCASSEGGNYGYTFGSGTRLTVV.